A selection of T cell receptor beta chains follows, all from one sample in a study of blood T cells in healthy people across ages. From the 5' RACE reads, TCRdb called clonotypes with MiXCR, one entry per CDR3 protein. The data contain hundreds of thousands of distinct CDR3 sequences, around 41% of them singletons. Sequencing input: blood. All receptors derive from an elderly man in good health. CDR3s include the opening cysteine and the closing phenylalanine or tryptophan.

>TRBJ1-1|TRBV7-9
CASSLGSTGHTEAFF
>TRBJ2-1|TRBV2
CASSDWLASVNNEQFF
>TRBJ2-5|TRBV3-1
CASSQGLAGGDRGQYF
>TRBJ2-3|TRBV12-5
CASGPMRGRTDTQYF
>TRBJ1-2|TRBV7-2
CASSLDQGDYGYTF
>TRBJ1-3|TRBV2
CASKPSISGNTIYF
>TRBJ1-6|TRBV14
CASSQVPGHNHF
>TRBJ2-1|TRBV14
CASSPYGREGWNEQFF
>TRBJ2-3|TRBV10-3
CAISDSFGQDQADTQYF
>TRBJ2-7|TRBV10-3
CAISGTSGGAWIYEQYF
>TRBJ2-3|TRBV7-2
CASSFQGGRAPDTQYF
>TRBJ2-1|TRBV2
CAGREAINEQFF
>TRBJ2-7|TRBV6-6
CAGGPGRVINEQYF
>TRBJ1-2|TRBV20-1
CSARTGADYGYTF
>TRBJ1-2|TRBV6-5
CASSYGFLGGYTF
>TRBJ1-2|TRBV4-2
CASSHPLRGPIYGYTF
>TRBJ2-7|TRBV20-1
CSAASAPSYEQYF
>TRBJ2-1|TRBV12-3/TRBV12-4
CASRRMVYNEQFF
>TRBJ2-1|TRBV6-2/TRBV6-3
CASSTLRGNEQFF
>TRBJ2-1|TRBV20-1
CSARAGGPLNEQFF
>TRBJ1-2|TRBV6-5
CAVRGANYGYTF
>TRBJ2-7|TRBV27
CASSPRAGGSYEQYF
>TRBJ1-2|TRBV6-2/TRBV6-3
CASSWLGKTYGYTF